The 18 T cell receptor beta chains below were found in one sample sequenced in a study of blood T cell repertoires in COVID-19. Sequencing used immunoSEQ multiplex PCR; TCRdb keeps in-frame clones, though not all of them. Of roughly 220,000 clones detected, 84% appear once; the ten largest clones hold 1.4%. The specimen was peripheral blood. Receptors were obtained from a woman aged 40 to 55 who had recovered from COVID-19.

The chain has TRBV11-2 and TRBJ2-7; TRBD1 matches 8 bases. CDR1 SGHAT and CDR2 FQNNGV come from the germline V gene. This CDR3 has 14 residues. V lost 3 bases and J lost 4; bases outside the gene matches: 5. CDR3 loop: CASSFLQGEYEQYF. The CDR3 nucleotides read TGTGCCAGCAGCTTCTTACAGGGGGAGTACGAGCAGTACTTC.

V and J are TRBV7-6 and TRBJ1-4; the D gene is possibly TRBD1 (6 bases). CDR1 and CDR2 (germline): SGHVS, FNYEAQ. This CDR3 is 13 amino acids long. The germline V and J ends were trimmed by 7 bases and 7 bases, with 13 bases remaining between them. CDR3 nucleotides: TGTGCCAGCACCCCGTTAGGGGGTGAAAAACTGTTTTTT. Protein sequence: CASTPLGGEKLFF.

Worth noting for this clone: A clone one base away is much larger, so this may be a read error. V gene TRBV9 combines with J gene TRBJ2-7, with TRBD1 as a possible D gene (5 bases). The CDR3 is made up of 13 amino acids. The germline CDR1 and CDR2 sequences are SGDLS and YYNGEE. Trimming took off 0 bases at V and 3 bases at J, with 7 bases between the two ends. CDR3 amino acids: CASSVGRDYEQYF. CDR3 in DNA: TGTGCCAGCAGCGTAGGCAGGGACTACGAGCAGTACTTC.

This chain connects TRBV10-3 to TRBJ1-2; D unclear. The V and J ends lost 1 base and 8 bases respectively, with 14 bases between them. The CDR3 is 14 residues long. CDR1 and CDR2 from the germline V gene are ENHRY and SYGVKD. In DNA form, the CDR3 reads TGTGCCATCAGTGAGTTGGCTCAGGTGGAAGGCTACACCTTC. Translation gives CAISELAQVEGYTF.

Notes on this clone: An end of the junction differs from the germline gene, which may be a read error. This chain uses TRBV30 with TRBJ2-1, with D tentatively TRBD1 (6 bases). The germline CDR1 and CDR2 sequences are GTSNPN and SVGIG (reference sequence). The CDR3 spans 12 residues. The CDR3 DNA reads as TGTGCCTGGAGTGGAGGGGGTGCTATTCTACTCTTC. Protein sequence: CAWSGGGAILLF.

J is TRBJ2-2 and V is TRBV29-1, with a weak D call TRBD1 (5 bases). Per germline, CDR1 SQVTM and CDR2 ANQGSEA. V lost 2 bases to trimming and J lost 4 bases, with 11 bases between them. The CDR3 spans 14 residues. Here the CDR3 DNA reads TGCAGCGTTGAATCCAGGGTTAGCACCGGGGAGCTGTTTTTT. Amino acids: CSVESRVSTGELFF.

The genes are TRBV7-3 and TRBJ2-5; D is possibly TRBD2 (6 bases). CDR3 length equals 15 residues. Germline V gives CDR1 SGHTA, CDR2 FQGTGA. Trimming took 0 bases from V and 9 from J, leaving 17 bases between them. CDR3 bases: TGTGCCAGCAGCTTAACGAACGGGTATGGGGAGGCCCAGTACTTC. Translated: CASSLTNGYGEAQYF. Using reference TRBV7-3 and TRBJ2-5 for the parts outside the CDR3, the full variable domain is GAGVSQTPSNKVTEKGKYVELRCDPISGHTALYWYRQSLGQGPEFLIYFQGTGAADDSGLPNDRFFAVRPEGSVSTLKIQRTERGDSAVYLCASSLTNGYGEAQYFGPGTRLLVL.

This CDR3 is CASSQEGGPGGHDEQYF. In DNA, the CDR3 is TGTGCCAGCAGCCAAGAAGGCGGACCGGGGGGGCACGACGAGCAGTACTTC. The chain couples TRBV3-1 (or the pseudogene TRBV3-2) to TRBJ2-7, with 8 positions matching TRBD2. This CDR3 is built from 17 residues. The trim removed 0 bases at V and 5 bases at J, leaving 12 bases unmatched. Per germline, CDR1 LGHDT and CDR2 YNNKEL (reference sequence).

The genes are TRBV19 and TRBJ1-3; TRBD1 agrees at 9 bases. This CDR3 region has 16 residues. The germline CDR1 and CDR2 sequences are LNHDA and SQIVND (reference sequence). Trimming at V came to 4 bases and at J to 0 bases, leaving 4 bases not matched to a gene. CDR3 DNA sequence: TGTGCCAGTAGTACGGGACAGGGCCTCTCTGGAAACACCATATATTTT. This codes for CASSTGQGLSGNTIYF.

This chain uses TRBV28 with TRBJ1-5; D may be TRBD1 (5 bases). This CDR3 contains 13 residues. V shed 6 bases and J shed 5 bases, with 11 bases lying between them. CDR1 MDHEN and CDR2 SYDVKM come from the germline V gene. The chain's CDR3 is CASRRDSHQPQHF. In DNA form, the CDR3 reads TGTGCCAGCAGACGGGACTCCCATCAGCCCCAGCATTTT.

This sequence joins TRBV19 and TRBJ2-3; D might be TRBD2 (6 bases). Between the trimmed V and J ends, which lost 2 bases and 1 base, there was a span of 10 bases. Germline V gene sequence: CDR1 LNHDA, CDR2 SQIVND (reference sequence). CDR3 length: 15 amino acids. CDR3 DNA: TGTGCCAGTAGTATAATGGCGGGGCGCACAGATACGCAGTATTTT. This codes for CASSIMAGRTDTQYF.

This clone was found a few times. This sequence joins TRBV6-5 and TRBJ1-4; no clear D. V lost 2 bases and J lost 4, with 8 bases in between. This CDR3 spans 14 amino acids. Germline loops: CDR1 MNHEY, CDR2 SVGAGI. CDR3 loop: CASSYVSLNEKLFF. The CDR3 region has the DNA TGTGCCAGCAGTTACGTGTCCCTTAATGAAAAACTGTTTTTT.

The chain combines TRBV3-1 (or the pseudogene TRBV3-2) with TRBJ2-7; D is perhaps TRBD1 (5 bases). The V and J ends lost 3 bases and 6 bases respectively, with 12 bases between them. This CDR3 comprises 13 residues. Germline assignment: CDR1 LGHDT and CDR2 YNNKEL (reference sequence). This CDR3 reads CASSQKTAVEQYF. As DNA, the CDR3 is TGTGCCAGCAGCCAGAAGACAGCCGTCGAGCAGTACTTC.

The genes are TRBV6-5 and TRBJ1-4; D may be TRBD1 (6 bases). V lost 6 bases, J lost 14 bases, and 22 bases lay in between. Germline CDR1 reads MNHEY; CDR2 reads SVGAGI. The CDR3 is made up of 14 amino acids. DNA of the CDR3: TGTGCCAGCAGAAACAGGGAGGGCGGAAGGGGGCTGTTTTTT. Protein: CASRNREGGRGLFF.

The V and J genes are TRBV6-5 and TRBJ2-3, with D maybe TRBD2 (6 bases). Germline V gene lookup returns CDR1 MNHEY and CDR2 SVGAGI. The germline V and J ends were trimmed by 4 bases and 2 bases, with 16 bases remaining between them. The CDR3 sequence is 16 residues long. The CDR3: CASSSVFAGLTDTQYF. CDR3 DNA: TGTGCCAGCAGTTCCGTATTTGCGGGACTCACAGATACGCAGTATTTT.

In the case of this clone: This sample also contains other DNA sequences that code for the same CDR3. This chain links TRBV6-6 with TRBJ2-7, with 9 bases aligning to TRBD1. This CDR3 spans 13 amino acids. Germline assignment: CDR1 MNHNY and CDR2 SVGAGI (reference sequence). Unmatched junction bases numbered 2, after V lost 6 bases and J lost 2 bases. The CDR3, as DNA: TGTGCCAGCAGCCGGGACAGGGCCTACGAGCAGTACTTC. Its translation is CASSRDRAYEQYF.

V usage is TRBV19 and J usage is TRBJ2-7; TRBD2 matches 7 bases. CDR3 length equals 17 residues. Germline trimming cut 4 bases from V and 0 bases from J; bases unmatched to any gene: 12. Germline V gene lookup returns CDR1 LNHDA and CDR2 SQIVND (reference sequence). CDR3 sequence reads: CASSTGPAGESSYEQYF. Written as DNA, the CDR3 is TGTGCCAGTAGTACTGGCCCCGCGGGGGAGAGCTCCTACGAGCAGTACTTC.

The V and J genes are TRBV19 and TRBJ1-5; possibly TRBD1 for D (5 bases). The CDR3 contains 15 residues. Per germline, CDR1 LNHDA and CDR2 SQIVND (reference sequence). Trimming left V 0 bases short and J 7 bases short, with 13 bases between. The CDR3 DNA sequence: TGTGCCAGTAGTATAGATCCGGGGGAGAGGCAGCCCCAGCATTTT. It encodes CASSIDPGERQPQHF.